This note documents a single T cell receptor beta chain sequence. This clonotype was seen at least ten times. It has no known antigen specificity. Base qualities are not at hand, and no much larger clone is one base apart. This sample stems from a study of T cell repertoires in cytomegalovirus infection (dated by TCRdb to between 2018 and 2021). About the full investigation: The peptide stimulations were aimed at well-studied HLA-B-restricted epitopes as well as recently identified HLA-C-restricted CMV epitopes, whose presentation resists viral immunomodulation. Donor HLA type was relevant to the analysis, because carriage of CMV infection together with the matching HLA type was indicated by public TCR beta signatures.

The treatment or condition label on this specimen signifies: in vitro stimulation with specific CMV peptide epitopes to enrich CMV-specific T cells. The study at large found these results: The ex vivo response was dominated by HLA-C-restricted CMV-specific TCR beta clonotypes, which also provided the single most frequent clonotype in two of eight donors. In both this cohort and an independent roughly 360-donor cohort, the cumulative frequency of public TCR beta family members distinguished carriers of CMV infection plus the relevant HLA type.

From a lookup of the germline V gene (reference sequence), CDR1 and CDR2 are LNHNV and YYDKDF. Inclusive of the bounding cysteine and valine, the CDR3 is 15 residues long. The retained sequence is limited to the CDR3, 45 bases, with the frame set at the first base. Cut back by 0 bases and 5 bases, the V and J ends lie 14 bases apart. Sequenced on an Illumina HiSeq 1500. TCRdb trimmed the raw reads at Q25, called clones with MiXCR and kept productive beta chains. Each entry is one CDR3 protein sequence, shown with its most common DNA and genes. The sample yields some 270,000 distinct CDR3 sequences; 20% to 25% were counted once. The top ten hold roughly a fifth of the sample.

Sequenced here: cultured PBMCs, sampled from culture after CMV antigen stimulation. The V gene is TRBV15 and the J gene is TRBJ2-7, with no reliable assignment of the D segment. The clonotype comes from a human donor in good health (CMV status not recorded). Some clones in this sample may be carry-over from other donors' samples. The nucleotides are TGTGCCACCAGCAGAGATCTTGGTAGCCCCGACGAGCAGTACGTC. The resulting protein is CATSRDLGSPDEQYV.